This TCR beta chain was identified in a study of tumor and adjacent non-tumor tissue in lung cancer (dated by TCRdb to 2016 to 2019). Context from the whole study: Of the cohort, 12 patients had adenocarcinoma, 2 had squamous cell carcinoma and 1 had small cell lung cancer. TCRbeta CDR3 sequencing was performed on about 29 paired specimens, with one tumor sample and one normal lung sample collected per patient. Bulk TCRbeta repertoires were compared between lung tumor tissue and matched distant non-tumor lung tissue obtained from 15 lung cancer patients. Sequencing produced about 130,000,000 productive TCRbeta reads in total, an average of about 4 million reads per sample. The 15 or so patients were aged about 30 to 80 years, included approximately ten men and 5 women, and had TNM stage I to III disease.

As regards this clonotype: It lacks a known antigen. Base quality data are lacking; no much larger clone is found one base away.

RNA was isolated from bulk, unsorted tissue, and RNA quality was assessed with a NanoDrop ND-1000 and an Agilent 2100. Donors were newly diagnosed lung cancer patients admitted for thoracic surgery in China between August and November 2014, without prior chemotherapy. Anyone who had undergone radiotherapy or chemotherapy before, or who had another cancer at the same time, was left out of the study. Surgical tissue pieces of roughly 1-2.2 cm3 were preserved in RNAlater solution and stored at -80 °C until use. General study outcomes and caveats: Because peripheral blood was not sequenced, the blood TCRbeta repertoires of the lung cancer patients in the study went unexamined. TCR diversity (inverse Simpson) was significantly higher in tumor than in normal lung tissue (roughly 430 vs 170, P = 0.0075, Mann-Whitney U test). Younger patients had significantly higher TCR diversity, and higher tumor TCR diversity was associated with shorter overall and disease-free survival. Only roughly 15 patients were in the cohort, and the authors stated that larger samples and more detailed clinical data are needed. A significantly larger cumulative share of the repertoire was made up by the top 100 clones in normal lung than in tumor tissue. Neither the sequencing platform nor unique molecular identifiers are mentioned in the methods.

Receptor amplification or capture employed multiplex PCR. Sequencing was carried out with an Illumina HiSeq 2500. TCRbeta libraries were built by three rounds of nested PCR using primers (Table S4), following protocols modified from ARM-PCR. PCR products of 200-500 bp were gel-excised and purified with the QIAquick gel extraction kit before sequencing. As for the authors' bioinformatics: Reads were cleaned using Trimmomatic, were merged into complete CDR3 sequences using FLASH, and were assigned to V(D)J germline segments using MiTCR. VDJtools was used to compute clonal diversity as the inverse Simpson's index. Productive reads were defined as in-frame sequences without a premature stop codon. The raw public reads went through TCRdb reprocessing: fastp at Q25, MiXCR clone calling, in-frame beta chains kept. Rows merge per CDR3 protein into single entries with the most common DNA and genes. The V and J calls were determined by TCRdb, not by the authors. The sample contains 200,000 or so distinct CDR3 sequences, approximately 74% of them found a single time. The top ten clonotypes cover under 30% of the sample.

Inclusive of the bounding cysteine and phenylalanine, the CDR3 is 13 residues long. Just CDR3 DNA is preserved here, 39 bases in frame from base 1. At the junction V is shortened by 4 bases and J by 9 bases, with 14 bases in between. CDR1 is given as SGDLS and CDR2 as YYNGEE, both from the germline V gene. This receptor was identified in a man in his 60s with non-small cell lung cancer. The rearrangement combines TRBV9 with TRBJ2-1; no D segment can be confidently identified. Source material: lung tumor tissue. The DNA sequence is as follows: TGTGCCAGCAGCCCCCGCCCGACCGGTGAGCAGTTCTTC. Its protein reads: CASSPRPTGEQFF.